The 17 T cell receptor beta chains reported below all come from one sample, sequenced in a study of memory CD4+ T cells and cytomegalovirus serostatus. Single viable CD3+CD4+CD8-CD45RO+ cells were sorted as the memory CD4+ T cells. Clones were read by immunoSEQ multiplex PCR, and TCRdb kept only the in-frame ones, dropping some. The sample includes 35,000 to 55,000 clones, just over 75% seen only once; the top ten take around 1.9%. Source material: memory CD4+ T cells from blood. The receptor set was obtained from an adult in good health and CMV-seronegative.

In its sample, this clone was seen a few times. The V and J genes are TRBV20-1 and TRBJ1-1; D unresolved. This CDR3 spans 11 amino acids. In germline, CDR1 is DFQATT, CDR2 SNEGSKA (reference sequence). V lost 3 bases to trimming and J lost 1 base, with 3 bases between them. CDR3 bases: TGCAGTGCTAGGGGGAACACTGAAGCTTTCTTT. This translates into CSARGNTEAFF.

This rearrangement joins TRBV6-5 to TRBJ2-1; D is unclear. The CDR3 is made up of 13 amino acids. V lost 6 bases to trimming and J lost 10 bases, with 16 bases between them. From germline, CDR1 is MNHEY and CDR2 SVGAGI. The CDR3 coding sequence is TGTGCCAGCAGCCTAGGTGGGCCTATAGAGCAGTTCTTC. Amino acids: CASSLGGPIEQFF.

The V gene is TRBV11-3, the J gene TRBJ2-6; tentative D call: TRBD1 (6 bases). This CDR3 spans 16 amino acids. V gave up 5 bases and J gave up 8 bases, with 19 bases separating them. Germline V gives CDR1 SGHNT, CDR2 YENEEA. This chain's CDR3 is CASSPRTGTPPNVLTF. The CDR3 nucleotides read TGTGCCAGCAGCCCCAGAACCGGGACACCTCCCAACGTCCTGACTTTC.

This clone was observed a handful of times. The genes are TRBV10-2 and TRBJ2-2; TRBD1 agrees at 9 bases. Looked up from germline, CDR1 is WSHSY and CDR2 is SAAADI. CDR3 length: 14 amino acids. The trim removed 6 bases at V and 6 bases at J, leaving 5 bases unmatched. The CDR3 DNA reads TGCGCCAGCAGCAACAGGGGGCGCCCCGGGGAGCTGTTTTTT. Translating gives CASSNRGRPGELFF.

In this sample, this clone turned up once. The CDR3 loop reads CASGKETQYF. CDR3 sequence (DNA): TGTGCCAGCGGCAAAGAGACCCAGTACTTC. The chain carries TRBV5-4 and TRBJ2-5; no clear D gene. The germline gives CDR1 SGHNT, CDR2 YYREEE (reference sequence). The CDR3 loop spans 10 amino acids. The V end was cut by 7 bases, the J end by 3 bases, with 4 bases between.

The rearrangement links TRBV5-1 to TRBJ1-2; D unclear. The germline CDR1 and CDR2 sequences are SGHRS and YFSETQ. This CDR3 has 13 amino acids. V lost 4 bases, J lost 9 bases, and 16 bases lay in between. This CDR3 is CASSKAGDLSYTF. CDR3 DNA sequence: TGCGCCAGCAGCAAGGCCGGAGACCTGAGCTACACCTTC.

The V gene is TRBV30, the J gene TRBJ1-5, with 12 positions matching TRBD1. Germline CDR1 and CDR2: GTSNPN and SVGIG (reference sequence). V lost 0 bases and J lost 7; bases outside the gene matches: 10. This CDR3 contains 17 residues. In nucleotides, the CDR3 is TGTGCCTGGAGTGTAGGGGGGACAGGGGGCTTAAGGCAGCCCCAGCATTTT. Translation gives CAWSVGGTGGLRQPQHF.

CDR3 nucleotide sequence: TGCGCCAGCAGCTTGGGGACAGGGGGCACCGGGGAGCTGTTTTTT. This codes for CASSLGTGGTGELFF. The chain joins TRBV5-1 to TRBJ2-2; 10 bases agree with TRBD1. The CDR3 runs 15 residues. With V trimmed by 0 bases and J by 4 bases, 0 bases remained unmatched. The germline V gene encodes CDR1 SGHRS and CDR2 YFSETQ.

V gene TRBV5-1 combines with J gene TRBJ2-1; TRBD1 is a possible D gene (5 bases). The ends were cut back, 4 bases at V and 0 bases at J, with 11 bases in the middle. The CDR3 spans 15 residues. Germline V gene lookup returns CDR1 SGHRS and CDR2 YFSETQ. DNA of the CDR3: TGCGCCAGCAGCCGCAGGGCATCCTCCTACAATGAGCAGTTCTTC. Its translation is CASSRRASSYNEQFF.

The V and J genes are TRBV18 and TRBJ2-3; unclear D gene. The CDR3 covers 13 residues. Trimming cost V 3 bases and J 5 bases, with 9 bases left between them. Germline-derived CDR1 and CDR2 are KGHSH and LQKENI. CDR3 sequence reads: CASSPGLEDTQYF. CDR3 coding DNA: TGTGCCAGCTCACCGGGGTTGGAAGATACGCAGTATTTT.

The V gene is TRBV7-9, the J gene TRBJ2-3; 11 bases map to TRBD2. V shed 5 bases, J shed 4 bases, and the junction held 11 bases outside the gene matches. This CDR3 contains 17 residues. Germline CDR1 reads SEHNR; CDR2 reads FQNEAQ (reference sequence). DNA of the CDR3: TGTGCCAGCAGCCGCTGGGTAGCGGGGGGGCAGGCAGATACGCAGTATTTT. It is translated as CASSRWVAGGQADTQYF.

The chain carries TRBV5-1 and TRBJ1-2, with 9 bases matching TRBD1. The CDR3 spans 17 residues. The V segment lost 0 bases and the J segment 6 bases; nucleotides outside the gene matches: 12. The germline CDR1 and CDR2 sequences are SGHRS and YFSETQ. The CDR3 reads CASSLDNARDRVDGYTF. DNA of the CDR3: TGCGCCAGCAGCTTGGATAATGCCCGGGACAGGGTCGATGGCTACACCTTC.

The chain has TRBV28 and TRBJ2-1; 8 nucleotides agree with TRBD2. Germline CDR1 is MDHEN and CDR2 is SYDVKM. The junction had 5 bases not matched to a gene; V was cut back by 9 bases and J by 4 bases. This CDR3 has 13 amino acids. The CDR3: CASSGEPYNEQFF. DNA of the CDR3: TGTGCCAGTAGCGGGGAACCATACAATGAGCAGTTCTTC.

The chain employs TRBV5-5 and TRBJ1-4; D unresolved. V was pared by 0 bases and J by 7 bases, with 13 bases between. Germline V gene data show CDR1 as SGHKS and CDR2 as YYEKEE (reference sequence). This CDR3 comprises 15 residues. CDR3 DNA sequence: TGTGCCAGCAGCTTGGGCCTTGGAACAGCTGAAAAACTGTTTTTT. This gives the protein CASSLGLGTAEKLFF. Filled out from reference TRBV5-5 and TRBJ1-4, the complete variable domain reads DAGVTQSPTHLIKTRGQQVTLRCSPISGHKSVSWYQQVLGQGPQFIFQYYEKEERGRGNFPDRFSARQFPNYSSELNVNALLLGDSALYLCASSLGLGTAEKLFFGSGTQLSVL.

The genes are TRBV7-9 and TRBJ2-7; no firm D call. The CDR3 has 13 residues. Looked up from germline, CDR1 is SEHNR and CDR2 is FQNEAQ (reference sequence). V lost 2 bases, J lost 4 bases, and 9 bases lay in between. Here the CDR3 reads CASSLTLGYEQYF. The CDR3, as DNA: TGTGCCAGCAGCTTAACCCTGGGATACGAGCAGTACTTC. The full variable domain, with the rest looked up from reference TRBV7-9 and TRBJ2-7, is DTGVSQNPRHKITKRGQNVTFRCDPISEHNRLYWYRQTLGQGPEFLTYFQNEAQLEKSRLLSDRFSAERPKGSFSTLEIQRTEQGDSAMYLCASSLTLGYEQYFGPGTRLTVT.

CDR3 region: CASNFPEGTATAEQYF. The CDR3 coding sequence is TGTGCCAGCAATTTCCCGGAGGGGACAGCGACGGCCGAGCAGTACTTC. The chain recombines TRBV21-1 with TRBJ2-7; the table gives TRBD1 as D, unverified against the DNA. TRBV21-1 counts as a pseudogene. There are 16 residues in the CDR3.

The chain joins TRBV7-3 to TRBJ1-2, with D perhaps TRBD1 (6 bases). Between the trimmed V and J ends, which lost 2 bases and 8 bases, there was a span of 12 bases. The germline V gene encodes CDR1 SGHTA and CDR2 FQGTGA. This CDR3 has 13 amino acids. The CDR3 spells CASSLGGRNGYTF. The CDR3 bases are TGTGCCAGCAGCTTAGGGGGGCGTAACGGCTACACCTTC.